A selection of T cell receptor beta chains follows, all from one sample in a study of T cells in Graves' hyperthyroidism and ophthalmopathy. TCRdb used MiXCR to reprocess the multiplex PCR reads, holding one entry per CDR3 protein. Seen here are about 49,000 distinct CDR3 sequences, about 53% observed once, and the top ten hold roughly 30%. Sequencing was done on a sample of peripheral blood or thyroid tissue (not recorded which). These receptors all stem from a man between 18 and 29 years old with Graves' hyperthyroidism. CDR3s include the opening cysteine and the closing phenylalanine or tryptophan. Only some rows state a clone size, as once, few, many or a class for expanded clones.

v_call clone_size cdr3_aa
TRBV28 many CASSLLGDLGYTF
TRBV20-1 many CSAPGQPVGYGYTF
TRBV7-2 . CASSLRAGRTDTQYF
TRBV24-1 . CATSDYQETQYF
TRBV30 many CARGGYTF
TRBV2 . CASSVVAGAYEQYF
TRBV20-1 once CSARDFGTGDGETQYF
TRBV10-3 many CAISLTGSSNQPQHF
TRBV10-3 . CAISESTDSNQPQHF
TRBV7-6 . CASSLVGRGGLNTQYF
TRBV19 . CASSNGGNYGYTF
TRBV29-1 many CSVDAGTQETQYF
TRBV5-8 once CASSLEGAWETQYF
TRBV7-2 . CASSLPAGGQETQYF
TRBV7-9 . CASSLTHSYEQYF
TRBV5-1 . CASSLGTKSMETQYF
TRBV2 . CASGSGVASYEQYF
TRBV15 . CATSWAWYEQYF
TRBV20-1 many CSARDSSWRTDTQYF
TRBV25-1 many CASSESDGRRNTGELFF
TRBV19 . CASSMGGTGAEKLFF
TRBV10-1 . CASSSGAGGETQYF
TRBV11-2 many CASSSRLAYTGELFF
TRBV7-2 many CASSPVQRGEQYF
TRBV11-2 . CASRSPGQGTPLHF
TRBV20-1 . CSASWSAMETQYF
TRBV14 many CASSLAAHAEAFF
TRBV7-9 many CASSLGAGLEAFF
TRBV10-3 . CAISESRTGNTGELFF
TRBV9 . CASSSGQPNTEAF
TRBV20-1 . CSARTGVAGAYEQYF
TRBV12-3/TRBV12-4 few CASSQASVVTDTQYF
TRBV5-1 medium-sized CASSPQGHGAFF
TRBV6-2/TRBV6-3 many CASSYSRQGSPNF
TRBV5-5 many CASSGVGQDQPQHF
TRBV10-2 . CASSVTGTTEASF
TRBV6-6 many CASSTGTAPHSNQPQHF
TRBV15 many CATSRPGSGNTIYF
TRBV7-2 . CASSLVRGGDYERYF
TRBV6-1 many CASSPAGPYEQYF
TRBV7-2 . CASRASSYNGQFF
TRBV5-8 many CASRHRATGSYEQYF
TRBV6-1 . CASRGGSSYEQYF
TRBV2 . CASSTPAGSGGTNQPQHF
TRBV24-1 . CATSSPVSAGYTF
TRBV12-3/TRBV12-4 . CASSLGRHSPLHF
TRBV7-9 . CASNKGYDSGANVLTF
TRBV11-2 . CASSLGGGWGQETQYF
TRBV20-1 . CSASTIQGMHSPLHF
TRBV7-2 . CASSLSGRAGGAADTQYF
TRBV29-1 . CSSYEQYF
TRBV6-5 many CASRTTGNGRYEQYF
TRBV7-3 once CASSPESPGPHQPQHF
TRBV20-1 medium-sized CSARGGNYGYTF
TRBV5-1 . CASGNTAGELFF
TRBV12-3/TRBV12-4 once CASSRTGGYDTEAFF
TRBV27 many CASKRRQGTNYGYTF
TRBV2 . CASSIARNPNEKLFF
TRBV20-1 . CSATDRVLYGYTF
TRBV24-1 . CATSGTQETQYF